Below, 20 T cell receptor beta chains from the same sample are listed, as sequenced in a study of response to subunit inactivated influenza vaccine. TCRdb analysed the RT-PCR reads with MiXCR anew, one entry per CDR3 protein. The sample holds 170,000 or so distinct CDR3 sequences, about 10% seen once. The sequencing here drew on CD8+ T cells sorted from PBMCs, taken around 25 months after vaccination. The receptors were sampled from a man in his fifties or sixties who received an inactivated influenza vaccine.

The table lists this clonotype with a few counts. The rearrangement uses TRBV25-1 and TRBJ2-1; D remains unclear. Per the germline V gene, CDR1 is MGHDK and CDR2 is SYGVNS. The CDR3 runs to 13 residues. Trimming took off 2 bases at V and 5 bases at J, with 7 bases between the two ends. The CDR3 loop is CASSELYDNEQFF. CDR3 DNA: TGTGCCAGCAGTGAACTCTACGACAATGAGCAGTTCTTC.

V usage is TRBV29-1 and J usage is TRBJ2-1; 10 bases fit TRBD2. The trim removed 2 bases at V and 5 bases at J, leaving 9 bases unmatched. The germline V gene encodes CDR1 SQVTM and CDR2 ANQGSEA. There are 16 residues in the CDR3. CDR3 in amino acids: CSVESTSGIIDNEQFF. The CDR3 DNA is TGCAGCGTTGAATCAACTAGCGGGATAATTGACAATGAGCAGTTCTTC.

This clonotype was found a few times. A single base separates this from a much larger clone, so it may be a read error. The rearrangement uses TRBV5-1 and TRBJ2-3; D gene unclear. The CDR3 length is 13 residues. Germline CDR1 reads SGHRS; CDR2 reads YFSETQ. The CDR3 DNA reads as TGCGCCAGCGGCTTGGGGAGCACAGATACGCAGTATTTT. This encodes CASGLGSTDTQYF.

The genes are TRBV7-2 and TRBJ1-1; D ambiguous. Trimming took 3 bases from V and 6 from J, leaving 14 bases between them. This CDR3 contains 14 residues. Germline CDR1 and CDR2: SGHTA and FQGNSA. The CDR3 region has the DNA TGTGCCAGCAGCTTCTCCGACGGGTGGGCTGAAGCTTTCTTT. Translating gives CASSFSDGWAEAFF.

This clonotype has just a few counts. The genes are TRBV13 and TRBJ2-3, with D maybe TRBD1 (6 bases). Per the germline V gene, CDR1 is PRHDT and CDR2 is FYEKMQ (reference sequence). V was cut by 5 bases and J by 7 bases, with 7 bases left in between. This CDR3 comprises 11 residues. CDR3 sequence reads: CASSGGNTQYF. Written as DNA, the CDR3 is TGTGCCAGCAGCGGGGGCAATACGCAGTATTTT.

This clonotype was seen more than once but under ten times. V and J are TRBV4-3 and TRBJ2-5; D not resolved. This CDR3 has 15 amino acids. Trimming shortened V by 0 bases and J by 4 bases, and 12 bases separated the two germline ends. Germline CDR1 is LGHNA and CDR2 is YSLEER. The CDR3 DNA is TGCGCCAGCAGCCAAGATCTCGGTGTAGCAGAGACCCAGTACTTC. Translated: CASSQDLGVAETQYF.

J is TRBJ2-3 and V is TRBV6-5; D remains ambiguous. V was clipped by 0 bases and J by 4 bases, with 8 bases between them. Germline V lookup: CDR1 MNHEY, CDR2 SVGAGI. The CDR3 is 14 amino acids. DNA of the CDR3: TGTGCCAGCAGTTACTCGATTCGGTCAGATACGCAGTATTTT. Translating it yields CASSYSIRSDTQYF.

The V gene is TRBV4-3, the J gene TRBJ2-7, with D perhaps matching TRBD1 (5 bases). Trimming shortened V by 0 bases and J by 3 bases, and 15 bases separated the two germline ends. The CDR3 extends over 16 amino acids. The germline gives CDR1 LGHNA, CDR2 YSLEER. The CDR3 coding sequence is TGCGCCAGCAGCCAAGATGTGATAGGACAAAACTACGAGCAGTACTTC. Its protein is CASSQDVIGQNYEQYF.

The CDR3 protein is CASSMAASGFRNTQYF. The CDR3 bases are TGTGCCAGTAGTATGGCGGCTAGCGGGTTCAGGAATACGCAGTATTTT. The rearrangement joins TRBV19 to TRBJ2-3; 8 bases map to TRBD2. Germline loops: CDR1 LNHDA, CDR2 SQIVND (reference sequence). J gave up 7 bases and V 3 bases, and 12 bases lay outside the gene matches. There are 16 residues in the CDR3.

This clonotype was detected many times. The V and J genes are TRBV6-5 and TRBJ2-2; no clear D. The length of the CDR3 is 13 residues. Germline CDR1 and CDR2: MNHEY and SVGAGI. Trimming took 2 bases from V and 2 from J, leaving 3 bases between them. Written as DNA, the CDR3 is TGTGCCAGCAGTTACACCAACACCGGGGAGCTGTTTTTT. Its translation is CASSYTNTGELFF.

The CDR3 DNA follows: TGTGCCAGCTCAGGGGCAGGGTCCTACGAGCAGTACTTC. Protein sequence: CASSGAGSYEQYF. The chain joins TRBV18 to TRBJ2-7, with D tentatively TRBD1 (5 bases). V lost 5 bases to trimming and J lost 1 base, with 9 bases between them. The CDR3 extends over 13 amino acids. Looked up from germline, CDR1 is KGHSH and CDR2 is LQKENI.

A few counts support this clonotype. The rearrangement joins TRBV30 to TRBJ2-3; 12 bases are a match to TRBD2. This CDR3 contains 14 residues. Germline lookup yields CDR1 GTSNPN and CDR2 SVGIG (reference sequence). Trimming took 1 base from V and 4 from J; bases not matched to a gene: 0. CDR3 sequence: CAWSASGRADTQYF. The CDR3 nucleotides read TGTGCCTGGAGTGCTAGCGGGAGGGCAGATACGCAGTATTTT.

This clonotype was observed at least ten times. This chain uses TRBV13 with TRBJ2-3; no definite D call. The CDR3 extends over 15 amino acids. CDR1 and CDR2 (germline): PRHDT, FYEKMQ (reference sequence). V was clipped by 2 bases and J by 2 bases, with 11 bases between them. CDR3 coding DNA: TGTGCCAGCAGCTTATGGCAGACTCCCACAGATACGCAGTATTTT. Amino acids: CASSLWQTPTDTQYF. Filled out from reference TRBV13 and TRBJ2-3, the complete variable domain reads AAGVIQSPRHLIKEKRETATLKCYPIPRHDTVYWYQQGPGQDPQFLISFYEKMQSDKGSIPDRFSAQQFSDYHSELNMSSLELGDSALYFCASSLWQTPTDTQYFGPGTRLTVL.

The V gene is TRBV9, the J gene TRBJ2-1; 8 bases align to TRBD1. Germline V gene sequence: CDR1 SGDLS, CDR2 YYNGEE. The V gene end was trimmed by 0 bases and the J gene end by 4 bases; junction bases not matched to a gene: 3. This CDR3 has 15 residues. The CDR3 loop reads CASSVAQGAYNEQFF. As DNA, the CDR3 is TGTGCCAGCAGCGTAGCTCAGGGGGCTTACAATGAGCAGTTCTTC.

The chain carries TRBV7-6 and TRBJ2-7; D may match TRBD1 or TRBD2 (5 bases each). The CDR3 extends over 15 amino acids. Germline CDR1 and CDR2: SGHVS and FNYEAQ. V was trimmed by 2 bases and J by 5 bases, leaving 16 bases between them. CDR3 sequence: CASSLSVAGSHEQYF. The CDR3 region has the DNA TGTGCCAGCAGCTTAAGTGTGGCAGGGAGCCACGAGCAGTACTTC.

A few counts support this clonotype. The chain couples TRBV25-1 to TRBJ2-7; 10 bases fit TRBD1. The CDR3 loop spans 15 amino acids. CDR1 is MGHDK, CDR2 SYGVNS, per germline. With V trimmed by 4 bases and J by 4 bases, 7 bases remained unmatched. CDR3 region: CASSAGGTGDYEQYF. CDR3 coding DNA: TGTGCCAGCAGTGCGGGGGGGACAGGGGATTACGAGCAGTACTTC.

This clonotype came up a few times. The V gene is TRBV4-1, the J gene TRBJ2-5, with D perhaps TRBD1 (5 bases). Germline V lookup: CDR1 MGHRA, CDR2 YSYEKL. The V and J ends lost 0 bases and 5 bases respectively, with 10 bases between them. The CDR3 spans 14 residues. This CDR3 is CASSQEGVLETQYF. In DNA, the CDR3 is TGCGCCAGCAGCCAAGAAGGGGTCCTCGAGACCCAGTACTTC.

This clonotype was counted at least ten times. This chain joins TRBV12-3 or TRBV12-4 and TRBJ1-5; D call uncertain. The V and J ends lost 3 bases and 4 bases respectively, with 13 bases between them. The CDR3 runs to 15 residues. This CDR3 reads CASSFVGGLNQPQHF. The CDR3 coding sequence is TGTGCCAGCAGTTTCGTGGGCGGTCTTAATCAGCCCCAGCATTTT.

This clonotype was counted at least ten times. The rearrangement uses TRBV7-9 and TRBJ2-1, with unresolved D. Trimming cost V 2 bases and J 8 bases, with 19 bases left between them. Germline lookup yields CDR1 SEHNR and CDR2 FQNEAQ (reference sequence). The CDR3 totals 16 residues. The CDR3 DNA reads TGTGCCAGCAGCTTAACTCAGAACCTACCTCTTCATGAGCAGTTCTTC. It encodes CASSLTQNLPLHEQFF.

This clonotype was seen only a few times. As DNA, the CDR3 is TGTGCCAGCAGTCAAATCACAGGACCGACTGAAGCTTTCTTT. This sequence encodes CASSQITGPTEAFF. The rearrangement links TRBV6-1 to TRBJ1-1; possibly TRBD1 for D (5 bases). Trimming left V 5 bases short and J 5 bases short, with 15 bases between. The CDR3 is made up of 14 amino acids. Germline V gene lookup returns CDR1 MNHNS and CDR2 SASEGT.